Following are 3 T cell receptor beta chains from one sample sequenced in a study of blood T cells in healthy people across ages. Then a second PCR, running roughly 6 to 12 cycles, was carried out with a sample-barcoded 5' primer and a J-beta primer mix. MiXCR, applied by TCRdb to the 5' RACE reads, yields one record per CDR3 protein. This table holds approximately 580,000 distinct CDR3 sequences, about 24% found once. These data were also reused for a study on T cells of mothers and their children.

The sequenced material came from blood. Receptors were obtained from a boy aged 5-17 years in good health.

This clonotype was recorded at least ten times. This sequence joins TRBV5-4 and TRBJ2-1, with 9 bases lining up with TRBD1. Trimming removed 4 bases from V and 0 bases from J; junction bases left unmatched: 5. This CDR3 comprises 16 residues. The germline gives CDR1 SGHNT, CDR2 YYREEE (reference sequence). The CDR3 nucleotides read TGTGCCAGCAGCCCGATGGGACAGGGCTCCTACAATGAGCAGTTCTTC. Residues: CASSPMGQGSYNEQFF. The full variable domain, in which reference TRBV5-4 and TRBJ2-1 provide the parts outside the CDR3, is ETGVTQSPTHLIKTRGQQVTLRCSSQSGHNTVSWYQQALGQGPQFIFQYYREEENGRGNFPPRFSGLQFPNYSSELNVNALELDDSALYLCASSPMGQGSYNEQFFGPGTRLTVL.

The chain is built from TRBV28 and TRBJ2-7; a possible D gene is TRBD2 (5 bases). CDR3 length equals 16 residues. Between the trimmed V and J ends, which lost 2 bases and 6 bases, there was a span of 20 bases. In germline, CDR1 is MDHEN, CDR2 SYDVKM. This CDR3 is CASSLGSGVRVAEQYF. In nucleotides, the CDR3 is TGTGCCAGCAGTTTAGGATCCGGGGTCCGAGTCGCCGAGCAGTACTTC. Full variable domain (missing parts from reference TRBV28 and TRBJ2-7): DVKVTQSSRYLVKRTGEKVFLECVQDMDHENMFWYRQDPGLGLRLIYFSYDVKMKEKGDIPEGYSVSREKKERFSLILESASTNQTSMYLCASSLGSGVRVAEQYFGPGTRLTVT.

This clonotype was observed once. In DNA form, the CDR3 reads TGTGCCATCAGGGGACAGGGGGGGATTTCACCCCTCCACTTT. Protein: CAIRGQGGISPLHF. The chain combines TRBV10-3 with TRBJ1-6, with 11 bases aligning to TRBD1. The CDR3 has 14 residues. Germline V gene lookup returns CDR1 ENHRY and CDR2 SYGVKD. The J segment lost 9 bases and the V segment lost 6 bases, leaving 4 bases of the junction unmatched.